Below, one T cell receptor (beta chain) is given with its context. No antigen is known for it. The data were obtained in a study of T cells in Graves' hyperthyroidism and ophthalmopathy. CDR3 length: 14 amino acids. CDR1 and CDR2 from the germline V gene are MDHEN and SYDVKM. V lost 5 bases, J lost 15 bases, and 11 bases stayed unmatched. General study results and limits: Blood also held most thyroid clonotypes expanded beyond 0.001.

Researchers amplified the TCR beta CDR3 regions from RNA transcripts. HTBI primers were the set used in a first-round RT-PCR of the TCR CDR3. TCRdb called the multiplex PCR reads again in MiXCR, with one record for every CDR3 protein. The sample carries 500,000 to 550,000 distinct CDR3 sequences, around 20% recorded once. This clonotype was sampled from a man between 40 and 49 years old with Graves' ophthalmopathy. The sample taken for sequencing was blood. V usage is TRBV28 and J usage is TRBJ2-1; 12 bases agree with TRBD2. The CDR3 nucleotides are TGTGCCAGCAGTGAAACTAGCGGGAGGCCCCCCCGGTTCTTC. This encodes CASSETSGRPPRFF. The whole variable domain, remainder taken from reference TRBV28 and TRBJ2-1, is DVKVTQSSRYLVKRTGEKVFLECVQDMDHENMFWYRQDPGLGLRLIYFSYDVKMKEKGDIPEGYSVSREKKERFSLILESASTNQTSMYLCASSETSGRPPRFFGPGTRLTVL.